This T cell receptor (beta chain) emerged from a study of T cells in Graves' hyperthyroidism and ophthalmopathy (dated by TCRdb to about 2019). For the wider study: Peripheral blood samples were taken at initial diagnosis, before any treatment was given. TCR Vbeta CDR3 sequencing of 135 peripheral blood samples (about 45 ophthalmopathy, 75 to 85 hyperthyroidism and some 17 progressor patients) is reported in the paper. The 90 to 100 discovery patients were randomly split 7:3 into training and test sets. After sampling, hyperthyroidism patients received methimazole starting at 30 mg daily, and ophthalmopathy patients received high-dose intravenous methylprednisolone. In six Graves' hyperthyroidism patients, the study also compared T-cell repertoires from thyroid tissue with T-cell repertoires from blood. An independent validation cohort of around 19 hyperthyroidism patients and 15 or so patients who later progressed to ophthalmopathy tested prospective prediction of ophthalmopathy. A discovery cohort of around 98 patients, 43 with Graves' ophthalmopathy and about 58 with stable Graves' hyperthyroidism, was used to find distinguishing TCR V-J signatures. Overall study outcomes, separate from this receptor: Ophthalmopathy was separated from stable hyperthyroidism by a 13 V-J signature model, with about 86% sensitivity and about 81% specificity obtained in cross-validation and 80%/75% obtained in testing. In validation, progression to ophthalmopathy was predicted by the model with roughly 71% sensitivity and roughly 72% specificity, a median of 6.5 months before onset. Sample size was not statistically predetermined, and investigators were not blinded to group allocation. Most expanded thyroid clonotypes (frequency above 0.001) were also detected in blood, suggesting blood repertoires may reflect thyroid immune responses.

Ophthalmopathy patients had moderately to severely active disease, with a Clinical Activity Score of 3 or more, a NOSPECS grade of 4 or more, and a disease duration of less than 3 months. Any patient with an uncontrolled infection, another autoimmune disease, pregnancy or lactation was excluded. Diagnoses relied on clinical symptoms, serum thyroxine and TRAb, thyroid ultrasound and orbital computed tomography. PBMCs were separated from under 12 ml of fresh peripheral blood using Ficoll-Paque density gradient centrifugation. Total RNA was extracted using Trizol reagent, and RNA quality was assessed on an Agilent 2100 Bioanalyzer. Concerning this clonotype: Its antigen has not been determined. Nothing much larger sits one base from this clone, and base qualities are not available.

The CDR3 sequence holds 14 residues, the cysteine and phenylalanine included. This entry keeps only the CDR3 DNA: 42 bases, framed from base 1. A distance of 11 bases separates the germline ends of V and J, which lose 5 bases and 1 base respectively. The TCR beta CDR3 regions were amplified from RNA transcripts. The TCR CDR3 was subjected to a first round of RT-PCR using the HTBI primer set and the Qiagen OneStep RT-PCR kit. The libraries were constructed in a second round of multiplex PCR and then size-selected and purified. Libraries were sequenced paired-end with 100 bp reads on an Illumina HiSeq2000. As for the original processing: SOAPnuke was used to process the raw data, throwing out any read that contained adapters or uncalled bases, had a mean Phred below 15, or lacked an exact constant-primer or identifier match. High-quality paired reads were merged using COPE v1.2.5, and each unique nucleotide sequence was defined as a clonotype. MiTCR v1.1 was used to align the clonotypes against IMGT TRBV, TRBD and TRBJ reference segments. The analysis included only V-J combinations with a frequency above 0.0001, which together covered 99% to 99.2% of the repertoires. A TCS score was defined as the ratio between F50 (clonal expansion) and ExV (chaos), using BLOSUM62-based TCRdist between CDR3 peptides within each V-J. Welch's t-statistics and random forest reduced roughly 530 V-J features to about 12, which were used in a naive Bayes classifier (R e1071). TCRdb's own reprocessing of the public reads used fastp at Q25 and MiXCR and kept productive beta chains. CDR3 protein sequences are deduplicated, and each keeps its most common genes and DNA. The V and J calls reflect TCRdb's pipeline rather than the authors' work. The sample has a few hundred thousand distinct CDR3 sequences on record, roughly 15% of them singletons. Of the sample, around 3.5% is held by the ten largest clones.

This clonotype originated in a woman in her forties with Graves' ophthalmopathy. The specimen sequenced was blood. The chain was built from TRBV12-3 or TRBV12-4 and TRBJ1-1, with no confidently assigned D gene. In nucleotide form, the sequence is TGTGCCAGCAGTCCCCCGAGACCGAACACTGAAGCTTTCTTT. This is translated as CASSPPRPNTEAFF.